This TCR beta chain is from a study of post-analysis software for immune sequencing data. General study points: The five TRBV segments detected at higher frequency in patients than in controls included TRBV5-6, TRBV5-1 and TRBV20-1.

The CDR3 has 10 residues. V gave up 3 bases and J gave up 13 bases, with 10 bases separating them. Per germline, CDR1 DFQATT and CDR2 SNEGSKA (reference sequence). Included in the TCR beta cDNA libraries were unique molecular identifiers. MiXCR, applied by TCRdb to the PCR reads, yields one record per CDR3 protein. The table includes roughly 730,000 distinct CDR3 sequences, 30% detected once. For this clonotype: Its antigen is unknown.

This rearrangement joins TRBV20-1 to TRBJ2-1; D remains unclear. This clonotype was sampled from a girl aged 5 to 17 with multiple sclerosis. The sample taken for sequencing was blood. The CDR3 here is CSASGLSQFF. The CDR3 DNA reads as TGCAGTGCTAGTGGGTTGAGCCAGTTCTTC.